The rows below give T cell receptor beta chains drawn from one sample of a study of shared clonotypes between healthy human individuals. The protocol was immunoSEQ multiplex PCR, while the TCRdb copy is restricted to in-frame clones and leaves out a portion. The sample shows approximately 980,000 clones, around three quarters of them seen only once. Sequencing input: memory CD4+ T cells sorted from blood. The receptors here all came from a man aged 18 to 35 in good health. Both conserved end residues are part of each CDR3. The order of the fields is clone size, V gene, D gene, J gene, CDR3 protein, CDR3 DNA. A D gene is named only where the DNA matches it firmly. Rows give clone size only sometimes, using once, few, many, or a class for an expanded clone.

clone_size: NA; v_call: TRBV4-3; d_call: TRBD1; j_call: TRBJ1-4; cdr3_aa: CASSRIGGQGEKLFF; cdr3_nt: TGCGCCAGCAGCCGAATCGGGGGACAGGGGGAAAAACTGTTTTTT
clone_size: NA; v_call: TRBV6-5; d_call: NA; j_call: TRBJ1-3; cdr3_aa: CASSIQGAPGNTIYF; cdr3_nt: TGTGCCAGCAGCATCCAGGGTGCTCCTGGAAACACCATATATTTT
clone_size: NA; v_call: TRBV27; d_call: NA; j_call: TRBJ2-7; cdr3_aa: CASRGEVRREQYF; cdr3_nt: TGTGCCAGCAGAGGTGAGGTACGACGCGAGCAGTACTTC
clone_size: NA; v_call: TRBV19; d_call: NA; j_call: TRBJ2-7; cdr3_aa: CASSIPDSSYEQYF; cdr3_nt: TGTGCCAGTAGTATACCGGACAGTTCCTACGAGCAGTACTTC
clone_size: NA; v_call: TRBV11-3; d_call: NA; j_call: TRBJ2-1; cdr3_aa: CASSLTSSYNEQFF; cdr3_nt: TGTGCCAGCAGCCTGACTAGCTCCTACAATGAGCAGTTCTTC
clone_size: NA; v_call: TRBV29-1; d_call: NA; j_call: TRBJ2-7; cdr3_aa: CSVEVRTGEQYF; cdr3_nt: TGCAGCGTTGAAGTACGGACGGGCGAGCAGTACTTC
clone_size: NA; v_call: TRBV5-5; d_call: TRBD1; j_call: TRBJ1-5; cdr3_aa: CASSLGFPYGTGFQPQHF; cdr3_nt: TGTGCCAGCAGCTTGGGGTTCCCCTACGGGACAGGGTTCCAGCCCCAGCATTTT
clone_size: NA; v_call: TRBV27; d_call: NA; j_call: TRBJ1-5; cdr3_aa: CASSHHSNQPQHF; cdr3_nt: TGTGCCAGCAGTCATCATAGCAATCAGCCCCAGCATTTT
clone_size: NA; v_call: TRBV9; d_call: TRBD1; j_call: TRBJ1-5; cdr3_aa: CASSPTGMLQPQHF; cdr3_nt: TGTGCCAGCAGCCCGACAGGGATGCTTCAGCCCCAGCATTTT
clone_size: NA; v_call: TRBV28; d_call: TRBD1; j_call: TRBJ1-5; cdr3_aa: CASITGGRPQHF; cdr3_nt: TGTGCCAGCATCACAGGGGGCAGGCCCCAGCATTTT
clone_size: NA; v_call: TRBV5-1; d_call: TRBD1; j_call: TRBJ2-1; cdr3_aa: CASGGSGGTVPNEQFF; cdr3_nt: TGCGCCAGCGGGGGCTCAGGGGGTACGGTACCCAATGAGCAGTTCTTC
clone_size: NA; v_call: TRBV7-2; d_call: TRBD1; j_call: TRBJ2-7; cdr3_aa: CASSSSGTESYEQYF; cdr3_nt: TGTGCCAGCAGCTCCTCCGGGACAGAATCGTACGAGCAGTACTTC
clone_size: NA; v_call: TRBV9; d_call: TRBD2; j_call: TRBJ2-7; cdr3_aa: CASSTRTSGSEQYF; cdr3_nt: TGTGCCAGCAGCACCCGGACTAGCGGGAGCGAGCAGTACTTC
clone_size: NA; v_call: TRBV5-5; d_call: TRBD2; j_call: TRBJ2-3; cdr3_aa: CASSFGLAGGPGTDTQYF; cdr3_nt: TGTGCCAGCAGCTTCGGACTAGCGGGAGGGCCGGGCACAGATACGCAGTATTTT
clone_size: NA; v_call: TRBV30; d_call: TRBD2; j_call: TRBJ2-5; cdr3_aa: CAWASGLGSETQYF; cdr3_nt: TGTGCCTGGGCCTCGGGACTAGGGTCGGAGACCCAGTACTTC
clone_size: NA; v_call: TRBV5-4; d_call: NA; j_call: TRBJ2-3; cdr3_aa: CASSSNGGSTDTQYF; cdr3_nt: TGTGCCAGCAGCTCGAATGGGGGAAGTACAGATACGCAGTATTTT
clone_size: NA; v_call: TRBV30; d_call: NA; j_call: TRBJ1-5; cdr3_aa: CAWSLADNQPQHF; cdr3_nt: TGTGCCTGGAGTCTGGCCGACAATCAGCCCCAGCATTTT
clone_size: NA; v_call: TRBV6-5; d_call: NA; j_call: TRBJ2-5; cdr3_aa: CASSSVGSPQYF; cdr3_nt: TGTGCCAGCAGCTCGGTCGGGTCGCCCCAGTACTTC
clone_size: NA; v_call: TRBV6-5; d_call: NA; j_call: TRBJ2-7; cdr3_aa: CASSYRNGRGTYEQYF; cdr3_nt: TGTGCCAGCAGTTACCGAAACGGCCGGGGTACCTACGAGCAGTACTTC
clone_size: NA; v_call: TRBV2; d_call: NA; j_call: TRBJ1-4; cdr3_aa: CASSAGATNEKLFF; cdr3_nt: TGTGCCAGCAGTGCGGGGGCCACTAATGAAAAACTGTTTTTT
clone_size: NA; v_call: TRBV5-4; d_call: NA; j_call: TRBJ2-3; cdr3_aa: CASSLAGLDTQYF; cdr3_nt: TGTGCCAGCAGCTTGGCCGGACTGGATACGCAGTATTTT
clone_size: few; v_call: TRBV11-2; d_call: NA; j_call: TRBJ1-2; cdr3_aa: CASSPDGQRTLGYGYTF; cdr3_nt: TGTGCCAGCAGCCCCGACGGACAGAGGACCCTAGGCTATGGCTACACCTTC
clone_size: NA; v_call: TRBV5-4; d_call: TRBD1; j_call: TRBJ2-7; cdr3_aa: CASSLAGQPYEQYF; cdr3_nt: TGTGCCAGCAGCTTGGCGGGACAGCCCTACGAGCAGTACTTC
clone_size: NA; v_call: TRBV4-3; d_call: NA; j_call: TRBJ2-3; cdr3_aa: CASSQDQRDTQYF; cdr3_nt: TGCGCCAGCAGCCAAGATCAGAGAGATACGCAGTATTTT
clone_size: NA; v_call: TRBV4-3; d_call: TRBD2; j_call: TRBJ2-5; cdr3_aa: CASSQATSGRASETQYF; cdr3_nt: TGCGCCAGCAGCCAAGCTACTAGCGGGAGGGCCTCCGAGACCCAGTACTTC
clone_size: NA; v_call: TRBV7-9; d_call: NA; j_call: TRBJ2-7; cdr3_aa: CASSPPTGQGSYEQYF; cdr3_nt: TGTGCCAGCAGCCCCCCCACAGGGCAGGGATCCTACGAGCAGTACTTC
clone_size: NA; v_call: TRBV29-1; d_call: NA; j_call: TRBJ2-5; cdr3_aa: CSVEPQGGVETQYF; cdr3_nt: TGCAGCGTTGAGCCCCAGGGTGGGGTAGAGACCCAGTACTTC
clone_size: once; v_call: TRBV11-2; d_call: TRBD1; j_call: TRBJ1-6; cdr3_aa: CASSRRDETRGQSIHF; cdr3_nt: TGTGCCAGCAGCCGAAGGGACGAAACCAGGGGGCAGAGCATCCACTTT
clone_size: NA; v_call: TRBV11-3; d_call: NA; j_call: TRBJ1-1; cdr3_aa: CASSLVGGTEAFF; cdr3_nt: TGTGCCAGCAGCTTAGTTGGGGGTACTGAAGCTTTCTTT
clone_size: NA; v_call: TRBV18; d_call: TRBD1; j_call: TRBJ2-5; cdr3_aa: CASSQRGGGETQYF; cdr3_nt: TGTGCCAGCTCACAAAGAGGGGGCGGAGAGACCCAGTACTTC
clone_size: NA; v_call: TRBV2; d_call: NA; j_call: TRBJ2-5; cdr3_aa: CASKTGELGAQYF; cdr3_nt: TGTGCCAGCAAAACGGGAGAGCTAGGGGCCCAGTACTTC
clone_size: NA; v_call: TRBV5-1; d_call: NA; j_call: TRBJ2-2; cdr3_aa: CASSLDRVNTGELFF; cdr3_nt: TGCGCCAGCAGCTTGGACAGGGTCAACACCGGGGAGCTGTTTTTT
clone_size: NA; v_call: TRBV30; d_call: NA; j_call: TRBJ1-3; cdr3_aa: CAWSAPGTLNTIYF; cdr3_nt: TGTGCCTGGAGCGCTCCCGGGACCCTCAATACCATATATTTT
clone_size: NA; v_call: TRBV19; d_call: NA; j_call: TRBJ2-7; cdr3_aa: CASSIRPGEGYEQYF; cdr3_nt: TGTGCCAGTAGTATACGGCCGGGAGAAGGATACGAGCAGTACTTC
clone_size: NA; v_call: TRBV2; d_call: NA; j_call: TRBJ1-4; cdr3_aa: CASSAENEKLFF; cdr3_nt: TGTGCCAGCAGTGCAGAAAATGAAAAACTGTTTTTT
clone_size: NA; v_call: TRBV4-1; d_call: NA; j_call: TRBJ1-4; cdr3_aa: CASSQTGQSKGNEKLFF; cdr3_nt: TGCGCCAGCAGCCAAACTGGACAGTCAAAGGGGAATGAAAAACTGTTTTTT
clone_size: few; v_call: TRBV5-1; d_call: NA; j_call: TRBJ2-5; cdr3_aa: CASSSEFSGETQYF; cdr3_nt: TGCGCCAGCAGCTCGGAGTTTTCTGGGGAGACCCAGTACTTC
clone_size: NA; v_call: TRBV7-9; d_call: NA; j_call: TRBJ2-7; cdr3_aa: CASSPGWAAYEQYF; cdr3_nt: TGTGCCAGCAGCCCCGGTTGGGCCGCCTACGAGCAGTACTTC
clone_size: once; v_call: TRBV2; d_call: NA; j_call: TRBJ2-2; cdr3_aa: CASNRGKGTGELFF; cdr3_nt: TGTGCCAGCAACCGAGGGAAGGGCACCGGGGAGCTGTTTTTT
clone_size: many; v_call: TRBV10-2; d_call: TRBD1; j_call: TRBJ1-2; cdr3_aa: CASSGTAYGYTF; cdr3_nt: TGCGCCAGCTCCGGGACAGCGTATGGCTACACCTTC
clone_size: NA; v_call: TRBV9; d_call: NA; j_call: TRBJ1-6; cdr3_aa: CASSVENSGSPLHF; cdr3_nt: TGTGCCAGCAGCGTAGAAAATTCCGGGTCACCCCTCCACTTT
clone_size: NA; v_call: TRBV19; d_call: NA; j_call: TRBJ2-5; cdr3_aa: CASSIVSQETQYF; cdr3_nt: TGTGCCAGTAGTATTGTCTCTCAAGAGACCCAGTACTTC
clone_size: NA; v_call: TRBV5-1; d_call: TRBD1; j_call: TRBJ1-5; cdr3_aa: CASSAGGLGNQPQHF; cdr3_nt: TGCGCCAGCAGCGCAGGGGGCTTGGGTAATCAGCCCCAGCATTTT